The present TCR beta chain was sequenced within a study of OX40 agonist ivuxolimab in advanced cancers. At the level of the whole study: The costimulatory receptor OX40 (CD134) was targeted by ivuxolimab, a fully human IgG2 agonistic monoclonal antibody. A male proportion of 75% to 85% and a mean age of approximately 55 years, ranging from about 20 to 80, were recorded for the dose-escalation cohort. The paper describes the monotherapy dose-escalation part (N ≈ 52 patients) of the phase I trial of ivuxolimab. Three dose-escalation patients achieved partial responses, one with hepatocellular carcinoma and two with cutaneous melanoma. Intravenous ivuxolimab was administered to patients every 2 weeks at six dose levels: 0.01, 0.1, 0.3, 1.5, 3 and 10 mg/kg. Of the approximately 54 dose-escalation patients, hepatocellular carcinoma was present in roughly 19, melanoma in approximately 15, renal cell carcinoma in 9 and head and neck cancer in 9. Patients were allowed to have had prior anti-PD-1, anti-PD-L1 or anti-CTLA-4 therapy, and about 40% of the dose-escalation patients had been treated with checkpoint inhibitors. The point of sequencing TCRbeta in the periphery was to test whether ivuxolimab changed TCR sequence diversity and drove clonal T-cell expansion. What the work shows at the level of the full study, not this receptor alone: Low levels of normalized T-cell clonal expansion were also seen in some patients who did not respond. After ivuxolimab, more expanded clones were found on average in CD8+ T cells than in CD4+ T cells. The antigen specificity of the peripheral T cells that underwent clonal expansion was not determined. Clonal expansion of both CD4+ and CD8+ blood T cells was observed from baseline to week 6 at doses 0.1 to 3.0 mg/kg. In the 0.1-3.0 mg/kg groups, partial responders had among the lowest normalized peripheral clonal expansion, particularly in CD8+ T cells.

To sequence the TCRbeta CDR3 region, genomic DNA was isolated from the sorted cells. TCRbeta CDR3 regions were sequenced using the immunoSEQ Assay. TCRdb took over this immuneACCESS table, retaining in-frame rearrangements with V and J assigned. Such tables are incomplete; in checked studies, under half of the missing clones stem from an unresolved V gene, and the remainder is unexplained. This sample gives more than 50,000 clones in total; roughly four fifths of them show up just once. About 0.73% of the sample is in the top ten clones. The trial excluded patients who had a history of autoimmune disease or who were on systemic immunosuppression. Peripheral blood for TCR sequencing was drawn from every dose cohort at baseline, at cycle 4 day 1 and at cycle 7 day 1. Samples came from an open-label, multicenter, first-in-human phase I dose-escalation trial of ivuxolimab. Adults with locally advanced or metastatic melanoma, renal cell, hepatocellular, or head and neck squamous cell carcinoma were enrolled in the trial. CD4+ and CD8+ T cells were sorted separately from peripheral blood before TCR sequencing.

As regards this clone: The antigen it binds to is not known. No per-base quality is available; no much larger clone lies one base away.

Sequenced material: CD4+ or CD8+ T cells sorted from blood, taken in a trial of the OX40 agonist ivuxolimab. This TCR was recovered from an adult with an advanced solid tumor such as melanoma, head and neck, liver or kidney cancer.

CDR3 reads: CAISGSSGGYNEQFF. The DNA is TGTGCCATCAGTGGTAGTAGCGGGGGTTACAATGAGCAGTTCTTC. The V and J genes are TRBV10-3 and TRBJ2-1; 9 central nucleotides agree with TRBD2. Trimming accounts for 4 bases at V and 4 bases at J, while the number of junction bases matched to no gene is 5. The CDR3 runs 15 amino acids, cysteine and phenylalanine included. CDR3 DNA is the only sequence kept; it has 45 bases, read in frame from the first base. The CDR1 and CDR2 encoded by the germline V gene are ENHRY and SYGVKD.